These T cell receptor beta chains were read from a single sample in a study of control samples from healthy donors and cancer patients. This table comes from immunoSEQ multiplex PCR, and its TCRdb copy is limited to in-frame clones, with some not included. The sample shows over 150,000 clones, 96% of them seen only once. The specimen was blood. The receptors here all came from a woman under 40 in good health. Each CDR3 is given with its conserved first and last residue.

V gene,CDR3 protein
TRBV3-1/TRBV3-2,CASSQAGNTEAFF
TRBV30,CAWSVRAEAFF
TRBV7-9,CASSLAGAQPQHF
TRBV5-4,CASSSHARVTEAFF
TRBV7-2,CASSSPNNEKLFF
TRBV30,CAWNGNSNQPQHF
TRBV7-2,CATALLGGPVEQYF
TRBV28,CASSLWTGTTEAFF
TRBV27,CASSLITGAGSPLHF
TRBV5-1,CASSNDRLSGANVLTF
TRBV11-2,CASSLGVIGRSNQPQHF
TRBV7-9,CASTLGAGGRGSYNEQFF
TRBV6-2/TRBV6-3,CASSYIGNEQFF
TRBV6-1,CASSENRQGELSIHEQYF
TRBV2,CASSEKGGIKYYEQYF
TRBV10-3,CAISGDFNYGYTF
TRBV18,CASSGGVGSPLHF
TRBV19,CASSISGQGTYEQYF
TRBV5-5,CASSLGRNTEAFF
TRBV5-1,CASSLVAGGLMDEQFF
TRBV5-1,CASSLEGRSHYGYTF
TRBV10-3,CAISDPQGVFYGYTF